A selection of T cell receptor beta chains follows, all from one sample in a study of blood T cell repertoires in COVID-19. TCRdb keeps only in-frame clones here, not all; method: immunoSEQ multiplex PCR. Here the sample spans approximately 110,000 clones, less than 85% being singletons. Sample: peripheral blood. These receptors all come from a woman aged 60-70 years with acute or convalescent COVID-19. CDR3s include the opening cysteine and the closing phenylalanine or tryptophan. D genes are given only for firm matches. Where a row states a size, it is once, few, many or the class of an expanded clone; other rows omit it.

abundance,j_gene,len,d_gene,v_gene,CDR3nt,CDR3aa
.,TRBJ1-4,14,.,TRBV5-4,TGTGCCAGCAGCCCCGGTCGGGGTAACGAAAAACTGTTTTTT,CASSPGRGNEKLFF
.,TRBJ1-6,15,.,TRBV7-2,TGTGCCAGCAGCCCGTCGGTGAATACGGGGACACCCCTCCACTTT,CASSPSVNTGTPLHF
.,TRBJ1-1,13,.,TRBV12-3/TRBV12-4,TGTGCCAGCGGAAGGGGGGGGCCAGGGGAAGCTTTCTTT,CASGRGGPGEAFF
.,TRBJ1-2,14,TRBD1,TRBV6-2/TRBV6-3,TGTGCCAGCAGTCGACAGGGGAGTAACTATGGCTACACCTTC,CASSRQGSNYGYTF
many,TRBJ2-1,16,TRBD1,TRBV20-1,TGCAGTGCTAGTGGCCCTTCACAGGGGGCGCGAAATGAGCAGTTCTTC,CSASGPSQGARNEQFF
.,TRBJ1-1,12,.,TRBV10-3,TGTGCCATCAGTGAGTCGGGACTTCGAGCTTTCTTT,CAISESGLRAFF
once,TRBJ1-1,14,.,TRBV28,TGTGCCAGCAGGCCTAATAGGAAGCGCACTGAAGCTTTCTTT,CASRPNRKRTEAFF
.,TRBJ2-1,13,TRBD1,TRBV28,TGTGCCAGCAGCGGGACAGGACGGCCCCTGTGGTTCTTC,CASSGTGRPLWFF
.,TRBJ2-1,14,TRBD2,TRBV29-1,TGCAGCGGATCTGGGACTAGCGGGAATAATGAGCAGTTCTTC,CSGSGTSGNNEQFF
.,TRBJ1-2,13,TRBD1,TRBV7-8,TGTGCCAGCAGCTTAAGGGACAGGGTGGCCTACACCTTC,CASSLRDRVAYTF
.,TRBJ1-4,15,.,TRBV6-5,TGTGCCAGCAGTTACTCGAGGCCGAATAATGAAAAACTGTTTTTT,CASSYSRPNNEKLFF
.,TRBJ1-2,13,.,TRBV28,TGTGCCAGCAGCCCGCCGACAGTCTATGGCTACACCTTC,CASSPPTVYGYTF
.,TRBJ2-1,16,TRBD2,TRBV13,TGTGCCAGCAGCCCAGAACTAGCGGGAGGGCCCAATGAGCAGTTCTTC,CASSPELAGGPNEQFF
.,TRBJ1-2,13,TRBD1,TRBV7-2,TGTGCCGGCAGCTATACAGGGGTGGGAGGCTACACCTTC,CAGSYTGVGGYTF
.,TRBJ1-2,17,TRBD1,TRBV5-4,TGTGCCAGCAGCTTGATGGGACAGGGGCCATATAACTATGGCTACACCTTC,CASSLMGQGPYNYGYTF
few,TRBJ2-5,15,.,TRBV15,TGTGCCACCAGCAGGTCCGTACTTCCCCAAGAGACCCAGTACTTC,CATSRSVLPQETQYF
.,TRBJ1-2,13,TRBD1,TRBV20-1,TGCAGTGCTAGTACAGGGGGCGCTTATGGCTACACCTTC,CSASTGGAYGYTF
.,TRBJ2-7,12,.,TRBV3-1/TRBV3-2,TGTGCCAGCAGCCAAGTCGGCTACGAGCAGTACTTC,CASSQVGYEQYF
.,TRBJ2-1,13,TRBD1,TRBV6-5,TGTGCCAGCAGTTACTCGCCAGGGGGTGAGCAGTTCTTC,CASSYSPGGEQFF
.,TRBJ2-7,12,TRBD2,TRBV6-5,TGTGCCAGTAAACAGCGGGGCCGCGAGCAGTACTTC,CASKQRGREQYF
.,TRBJ1-6,14,.,TRBV19,TGTGCCACCGGGAGGACCTTCTATAATTCACCCCTCCACTTT,CATGRTFYNSPLHF
.,TRBJ1-1,13,.,TRBV30,TGTGCCTGGATGGGAGCCCAGAACACTGAAGCTTTCTTT,CAWMGAQNTEAFF
.,TRBJ1-2,14,TRBD1,TRBV7-2,TGTGCCAGCAGCTTAGTGTGGACAGGGGATGGCTACACCTTC,CASSLVWTGDGYTF
once,TRBJ1-2,13,.,TRBV30,TGTGCCTGGAGTGGTCGGGGAGTATATGGCTACACCTTC,CAWSGRGVYGYTF
.,TRBJ2-2,16,TRBD1,TRBV4-1,TGCGCCAGCAGCGGTCCGGGACAGGGAGACACCGGGGAGCTGTTTTTT,CASSGPGQGDTGELFF
.,TRBJ1-1,14,.,TRBV5-1,TGCGCCAGCAGCATCGCTACAGCGAACACTGAAGCTTTCTTT,CASSIATANTEAFF
.,TRBJ2-5,14,.,TRBV9,TGTGCCAGCAGCGTTGGAGGGGTCGGGGAGACCCAGTACTTC,CASSVGGVGETQYF
.,TRBJ2-3,14,TRBD2,TRBV19,TGTGCCAGTAGTAAGGGACTAGCGGCAGATACGCAGTATTTT,CASSKGLAADTQYF
.,TRBJ1-4,13,.,TRBV28,TGTGCCAGCAGGAGGGCCTATAATGAAAAACTGTTTTTT,CASRRAYNEKLFF
.,TRBJ2-7,13,.,TRBV7-9,TGTGCCAGCAGTATAACAGGAACCTACGAGCAGTACTTC,CASSITGTYEQYF
.,TRBJ1-2,12,TRBD1,TRBV28,TGTGCCACCGAGACAGGGGCTGATGGCTACACCTTC,CATETGADGYTF
.,TRBJ2-2,12,.,TRBV19,TGTGCCAGTAGTCCCGGAGTCGGGGAGCTGTTTTTT,CASSPGVGELFF
.,TRBJ2-1,15,.,TRBV5-1,TGCGCCAGCAGCTTGCCTAGCGACTCCTACAATGAGCAGTTCTTC,CASSLPSDSYNEQFF
many,TRBJ2-3,14,.,TRBV2,TGTGCCAGCAGTGGGCCGAAAAGCACAGATACGCAGTATTTT,CASSGPKSTDTQYF
few,TRBJ2-7,15,.,TRBV5-1,TGCGCCAGCAGCGTGGGGGGCCGAGACTCCTACGAGCAGTACTTC,CASSVGGRDSYEQYF
.,TRBJ1-6,14,TRBD1,TRBV28,TGTGCCAGCAGCTCCGGGACAGTAAATTCACCCCTCCACTTT,CASSSGTVNSPLHF
.,TRBJ2-7,15,TRBD1,TRBV5-1,TGCGCCAGCAGCTTCGAGACAGGGGCGATCTACGAGCAGTACTTC,CASSFETGAIYEQYF
.,TRBJ2-7,14,TRBD2,TRBV5-1,TGCGCCAGCAAGGAGTCTAGCGGGATATGGGAGCAGTACTTC,CASKESSGIWEQYF
.,TRBJ2-5,14,.,TRBV7-8,TGTGCCAGCAGCTTAGTGTACCAGAAAGAGACCCAGTACTTC,CASSLVYQKETQYF
.,TRBJ2-7,14,TRBD1,TRBV7-3,TGTGCCAGCAGCCCCGGGACAGGCCCCTACGAGCAGTACTTC,CASSPGTGPYEQYF
.,TRBJ2-3,12,.,TRBV7-9,TGTGCCATGAGGGGAGGCATAGATACGCAGTATTTT,CAMRGGIDTQYF
.,TRBJ2-1,14,TRBD1,TRBV6-5,TGTGCCAGCAGCCCGGGACAGGGCTACAATGAGCAGTTCTTC,CASSPGQGYNEQFF
.,TRBJ1-6,14,TRBD1,TRBV25-1,TGTGCCAGCAGGGCGGACAGGGGGCATTCACCCCTCCACTTT,CASRADRGHSPLHF
few,TRBJ2-2,13,.,TRBV11-1,TGTGCCAGCAGCGCTAGGCTAGCGGGGGAGCTGTTTTTT,CASSARLAGELFF
.,TRBJ1-3,15,.,TRBV9,TGTGCCAGCAGCGTAGGGGGACTCTCTGGAAACACCATATATTTT,CASSVGGLSGNTIYF
.,TRBJ1-2,13,TRBD1,TRBV30,TGTGCCTGGAGCGCCGGGACAGTGTATGGCTACACCTTC,CAWSAGTVYGYTF
.,TRBJ1-2,14,.,TRBV11-1,TGTGCCAGCAGTCGTCCCGGTGGGCGCGATGGCTACACCTTC,CASSRPGGRDGYTF
.,TRBJ2-2,17,TRBD2,TRBV4-3,TGCGCCAGCAGCCAAGGGGGCACTAGCGGGAGCCCCGGGGAGCTGTTTTTT,CASSQGGTSGSPGELFF
.,TRBJ1-2,14,TRBD1,TRBV18,TGTGCCAGCTCATCCGGGACAGGGGGCGTTGGCTACACCTTC,CASSSGTGGVGYTF
.,TRBJ1-2,14,.,TRBV5-1,TGCGCCAGCAGCACCGGGACAAACTATTATGGCTACACCTTC,CASSTGTNYYGYTF
.,TRBJ1-4,16,TRBD1,TRBV7-6,TGTGCCAGCAGCATGACCGGGACAGGGCTTAATGAAAAACTGTTTTTT,CASSMTGTGLNEKLFF
.,TRBJ2-2,16,.,TRBV25-1,TGTGCCAGCAGTGATTTCACAGGGTTTTTTTCCGGGGAGCTGTTTTTT,CASSDFTGFFSGELFF
once,TRBJ1-2,14,.,TRBV2,TGTGCCAGCAGTCTTGAGGGGACTCTTTCCGCCTACACCTTC,CASSLEGTLSAYTF